This T cell receptor beta chain was recovered during a study of lymphopenia after photon versus proton radiotherapy (dated by TCRdb to the late 2010s). Regarding the complete study: In patients with gastrointestinal tumors who developed high-grade lymphopenia, the study compared the immunological effects of photon radiation therapy with those of proton radiation therapy. The study was designed to characterize how the impact on the immune system differs between the two radiation modalities. The roughly 21 patients in the cohort had gastrointestinal tumors, were treated with either photon or proton therapy, and subsequently developed lymphopenia. On the study overall, not on this receptor specifically: After the lymphocyte count nadir, photon-treated repertoires showed oligoclonal expansion, especially of CD8+ Temra cells, which drove the drop in diversity. Across the cohort, an inverse correlation was found between a larger post-nadir drop in TCR diversity and overall survival time among patients who died. The survival association was assessed only in patients who died, and the authors presented better survival with proton therapy as a possibility rather than a demonstrated result. Proton-treated patients stayed relatively stable during treatment, while photon-treated patients lost naive T cells and TCR diversity and gained effector/memory populations.

Between the V and J ends, shortened by 3 bases and 1 base respectively, the junction contains 19 bases. CDR3 length: 18 amino acids, cysteine to phenylalanine. Only the CDR3 DNA stays, 54 bases, in frame from base 1. From the germline V gene (reference sequence), CDR1 is LNHDA and CDR2 is SQIVND. As for this clone: Its antigen is not yet known. One base away there is no much larger clone; base qualities are not given.

The library was built by means of the immunoSEQ multiplex PCR assay. Deep sequencing of rearranged TCR beta loci, alongside multiparametric flow cytometry, was used to profile T cell repertoires. As stored in TCRdb, this immuneACCESS dataset retains in-frame rearrangements with V and J assigned. A fraction of the clones does not appear; measured against another copy, unresolved V genes explain less than half of the discrepancy, and the remainder lacks a known reason. The sample records 65,000 to 85,000 clones, around 93% of which are singletons. The ten largest clonotypes hold 2% to 2.5% of the sample.

Sequenced here: peripheral blood, sampled from a patient treated with photon-based radiotherapy. The chain was built from TRBV19 and TRBJ1-3; the D gene is not confidently resolved. The clonotype comes from a woman in her forties with cholangiocarcinoma. The nucleotides are TGTGCCAGTAGTATCATTTGGCGTCGTAGGAGTTCTGGAAACACCATATATTTT. Translated, it reads CASSIIWRRRSSGNTIYF. The CDR3, completed at both ends by the reference TRBV19 and TRBJ1-3 genes, gives the full variable domain DGGITQSPKYLFRKEGQNVTLSCEQNLNHDAMYWYRQDPGQGLRLIYYSQIVNDFQKGDIAEGYSVSREKKESFPLTVTSAQKNPTAFYLCASSIIWRRRSSGNTIYFGEGSWLTVV.